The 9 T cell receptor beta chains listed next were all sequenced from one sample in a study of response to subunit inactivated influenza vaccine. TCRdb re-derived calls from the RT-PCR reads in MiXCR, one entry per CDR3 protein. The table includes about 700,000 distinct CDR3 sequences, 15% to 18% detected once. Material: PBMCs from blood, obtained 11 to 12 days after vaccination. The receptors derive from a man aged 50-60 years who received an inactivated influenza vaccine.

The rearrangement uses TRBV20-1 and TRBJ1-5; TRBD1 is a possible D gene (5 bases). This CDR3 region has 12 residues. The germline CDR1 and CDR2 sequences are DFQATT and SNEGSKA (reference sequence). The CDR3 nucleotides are TGCGGGGCCGGGGGTAGCAATCAGCCCCAGCATTTT. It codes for CGAGGSNQPQHF.

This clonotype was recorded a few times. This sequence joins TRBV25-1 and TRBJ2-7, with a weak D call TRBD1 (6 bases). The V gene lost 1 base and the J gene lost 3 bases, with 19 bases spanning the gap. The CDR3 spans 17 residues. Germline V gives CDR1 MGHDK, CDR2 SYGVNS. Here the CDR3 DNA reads TGTGCCAGCAGTGAATTCAGTTTGTCAGGGGCTTACTACGAGCAGTACTTC. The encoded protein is CASSEFSLSGAYYEQYF.

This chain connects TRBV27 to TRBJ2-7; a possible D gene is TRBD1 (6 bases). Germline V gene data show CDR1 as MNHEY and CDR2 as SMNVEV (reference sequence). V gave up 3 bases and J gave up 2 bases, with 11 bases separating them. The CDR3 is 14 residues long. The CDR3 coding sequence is TGTGCCAGCAGTTTGGGACACCCTACCTACGAGCAGTACTTC. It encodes CASSLGHPTYEQYF.

This CDR3 is CASSNPLAGGEDEQFF. In nucleotides, the CDR3 is TGTGCCAGCAGTAACCCACTAGCGGGAGGGGAGGATGAGCAGTTCTTC. The chain recombines TRBV28 with TRBJ2-1; 13 bases are shared with TRBD2. The germline gives CDR1 MDHEN, CDR2 SYDVKM. This CDR3 region has 16 residues. V lost 5 bases, J lost 8 bases, and 9 bases stayed unmatched.

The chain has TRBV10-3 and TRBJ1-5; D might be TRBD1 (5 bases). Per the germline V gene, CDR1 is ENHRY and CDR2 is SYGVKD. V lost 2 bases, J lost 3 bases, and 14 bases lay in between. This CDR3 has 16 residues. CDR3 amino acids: CAISEGGARTNQPQHF. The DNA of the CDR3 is TGTGCCATCAGTGAGGGGGGAGCTAGGACCAATCAGCCCCAGCATTTT.

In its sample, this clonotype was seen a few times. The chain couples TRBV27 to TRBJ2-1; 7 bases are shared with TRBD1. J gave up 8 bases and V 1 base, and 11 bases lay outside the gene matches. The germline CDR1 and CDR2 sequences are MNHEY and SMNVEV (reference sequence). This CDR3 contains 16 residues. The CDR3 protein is CASSLLATGQLHEQFF. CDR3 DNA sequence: TGTGCCAGCAGTTTATTGGCAACGGGACAGCTCCATGAGCAGTTCTTC.

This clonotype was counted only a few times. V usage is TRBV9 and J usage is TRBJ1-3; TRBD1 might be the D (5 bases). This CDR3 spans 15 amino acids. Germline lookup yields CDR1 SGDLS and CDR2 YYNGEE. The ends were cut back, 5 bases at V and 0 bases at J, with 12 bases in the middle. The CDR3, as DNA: TGTGCCAGCAGTGGGGGGACCACCTCTGGAAACACCATATATTTT. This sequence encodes CASSGGTTSGNTIYF.

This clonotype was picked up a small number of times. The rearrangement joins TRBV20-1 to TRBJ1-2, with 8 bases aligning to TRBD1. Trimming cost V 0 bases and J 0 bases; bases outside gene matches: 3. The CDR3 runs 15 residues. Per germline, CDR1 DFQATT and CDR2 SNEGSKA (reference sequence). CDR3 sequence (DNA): TGCAGTGCTAGAGAAAAACAGGGGGCTAACTATGGCTACACCTTC. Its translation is CSAREKQGANYGYTF.

The CDR3 bases are TGCAGCTTCCTAGCGGGAGGGCCCACAGATACGCAGTATTTT. It specifies CSFLAGGPTDTQYF. The rearrangement links TRBV29-1 to TRBJ2-3, with TRBD2 matching 12 bases. Germline V CDR1 and CDR2: SQVTM, ANQGSEA. With 8 bases clipped from V and 2 bases from J, the junction kept 5 bases outside the gene matches. This CDR3 spans 14 amino acids.